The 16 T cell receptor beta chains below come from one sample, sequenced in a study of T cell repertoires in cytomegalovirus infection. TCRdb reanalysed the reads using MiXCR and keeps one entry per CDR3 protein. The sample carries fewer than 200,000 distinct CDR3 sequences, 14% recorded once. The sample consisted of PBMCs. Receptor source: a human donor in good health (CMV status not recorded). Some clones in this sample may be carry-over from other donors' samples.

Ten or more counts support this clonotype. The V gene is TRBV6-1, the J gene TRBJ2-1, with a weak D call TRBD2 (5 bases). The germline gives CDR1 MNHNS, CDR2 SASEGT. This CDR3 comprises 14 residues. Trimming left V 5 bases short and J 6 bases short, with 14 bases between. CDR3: CASSPTLAVNEQFF. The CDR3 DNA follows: TGTGCCAGCAGTCCCACGCTAGCAGTCAATGAGCAGTTCTTC.

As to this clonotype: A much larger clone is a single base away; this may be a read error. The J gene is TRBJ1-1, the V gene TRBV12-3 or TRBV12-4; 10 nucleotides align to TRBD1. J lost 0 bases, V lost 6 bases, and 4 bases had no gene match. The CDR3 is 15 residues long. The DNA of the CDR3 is TGTGCCAGCAGACCGGGACAGGGGATGAACACTGAAGCTTTCTTT. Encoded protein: CASRPGQGMNTEAFF.

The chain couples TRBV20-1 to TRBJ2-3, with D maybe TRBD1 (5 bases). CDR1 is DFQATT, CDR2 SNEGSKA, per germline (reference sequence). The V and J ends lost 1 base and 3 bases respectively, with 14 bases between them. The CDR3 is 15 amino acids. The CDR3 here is CSARVQGAVTDTQYF. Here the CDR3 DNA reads TGCAGTGCTAGAGTTCAAGGGGCAGTGACAGATACGCAGTATTTT.

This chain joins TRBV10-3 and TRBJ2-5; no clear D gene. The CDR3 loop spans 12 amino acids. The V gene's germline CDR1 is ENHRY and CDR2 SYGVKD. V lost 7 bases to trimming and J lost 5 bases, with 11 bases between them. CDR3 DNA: TGTGCCATCAAAAGTAGCCAGGAGACCCAGTACTTC. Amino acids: CAIKSSQETQYF.

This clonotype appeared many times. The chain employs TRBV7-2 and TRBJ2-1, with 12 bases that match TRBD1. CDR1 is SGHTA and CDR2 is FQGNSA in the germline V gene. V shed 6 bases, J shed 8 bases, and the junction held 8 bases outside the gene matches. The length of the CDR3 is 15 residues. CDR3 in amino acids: CASRAGTGGFYEQFF. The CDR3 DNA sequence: TGTGCCAGCAGGGCCGGGACAGGGGGCTTCTATGAGCAGTTCTTC.

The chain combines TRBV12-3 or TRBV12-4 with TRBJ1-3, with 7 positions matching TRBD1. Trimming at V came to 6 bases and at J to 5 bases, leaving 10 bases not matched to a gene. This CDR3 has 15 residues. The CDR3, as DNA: TGTGCCAGCAGCCCCACAGGGGACGCCCGAAACACCATATATTTT. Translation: CASSPTGDARNTIYF.

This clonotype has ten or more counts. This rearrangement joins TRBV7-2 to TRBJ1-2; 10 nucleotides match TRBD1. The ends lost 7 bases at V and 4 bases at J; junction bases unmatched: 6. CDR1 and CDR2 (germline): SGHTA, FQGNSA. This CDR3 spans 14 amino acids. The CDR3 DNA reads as TGTGCCAGCACTCTGGGGACAGGGGTCTATGGCTACACCTTC. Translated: CASTLGTGVYGYTF.

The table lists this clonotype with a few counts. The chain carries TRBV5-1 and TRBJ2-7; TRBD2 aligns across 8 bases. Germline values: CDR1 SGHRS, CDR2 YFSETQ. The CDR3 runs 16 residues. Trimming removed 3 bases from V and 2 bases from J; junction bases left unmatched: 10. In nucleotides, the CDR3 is TGCGCCAGCAGCTCCCCTCTTTCCGGGAGGGCCTACGAGCAGTACTTC. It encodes CASSSPLSGRAYEQYF. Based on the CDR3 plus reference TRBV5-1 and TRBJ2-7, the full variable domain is KAGVTQTPRYLIKTRGQQVTLSCSPISGHRSVSWYQQTPGQGLQFLFEYFSETQRNKGNFPGRFSGRQFSNSRSEMNVSTLELGDSALYLCASSSPLSGRAYEQYFGPGTRLTVT.

CDR3 sequence reads: CASRASSSTDTQYF. Here the CDR3 DNA reads TGTGCCAGCAGAGCTTCTTCTAGCACAGATACGCAGTATTTT. V usage is TRBV2 and J usage is TRBJ2-3; D not resolved. V lost 6 bases to trimming and J lost 0 bases, with 10 bases between them. Germline values: CDR1 SNHLY, CDR2 FYNNEI. This CDR3 contains 14 residues. Using reference TRBV2 and TRBJ2-3 for the parts outside the CDR3, the full variable domain is EPEVTQTPSHQVTQMGQEVILRCVPISNHLYFYWYRQILGQKVEFLVSFYNNEISEKSEIFDDQFSVERPDGSNFTLKIRSTKLEDSAMYFCASRASSSTDTQYFGPGTRLTVL.

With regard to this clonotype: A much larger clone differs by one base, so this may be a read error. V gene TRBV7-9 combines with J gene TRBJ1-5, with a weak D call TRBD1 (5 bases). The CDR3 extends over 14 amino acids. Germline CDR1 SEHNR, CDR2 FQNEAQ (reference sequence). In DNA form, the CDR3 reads TGTGCCAGAAGCTCCTCAGGGAGCGGAGGGCCCCAGCATTTT. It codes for CARSSSGSGGPQHF.

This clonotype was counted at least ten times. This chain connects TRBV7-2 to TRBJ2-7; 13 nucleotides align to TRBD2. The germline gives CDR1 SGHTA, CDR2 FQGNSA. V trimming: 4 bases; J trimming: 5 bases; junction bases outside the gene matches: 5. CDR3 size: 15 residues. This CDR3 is CASSSPTSGRNEQYF. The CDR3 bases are TGTGCCAGCAGCTCTCCGACTAGCGGGAGGAACGAGCAGTACTTC.

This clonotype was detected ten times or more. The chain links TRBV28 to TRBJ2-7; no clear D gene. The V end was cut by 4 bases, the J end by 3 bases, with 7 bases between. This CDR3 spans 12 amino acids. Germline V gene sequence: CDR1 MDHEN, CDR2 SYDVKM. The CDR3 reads CASSSRFYEQYF. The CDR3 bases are TGTGCCAGCAGTTCCCGCTTCTACGAGCAGTACTTC.

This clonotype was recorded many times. The CDR3 region is CASSLRGVSNEKLFF. CDR3 DNA: TGTGCCAGCAGCTTACGGGGGGTCTCTAATGAAAAACTGTTTTTT. The chain has TRBV7-2 and TRBJ1-4, with TRBD1 as a possible D gene (5 bases). This CDR3 contains 15 residues. V was pared by 2 bases and J by 3 bases, with 10 bases between. Germline lookup yields CDR1 SGHTA and CDR2 FQGNSA.

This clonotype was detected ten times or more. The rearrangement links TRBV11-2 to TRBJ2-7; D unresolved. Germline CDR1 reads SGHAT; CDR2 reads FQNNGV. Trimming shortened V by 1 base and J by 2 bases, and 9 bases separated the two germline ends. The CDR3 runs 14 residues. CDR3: CASSLGGFAYEQYF. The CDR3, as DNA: TGTGCCAGCAGCTTAGGGGGTTTCGCCTACGAGCAGTACTTC.

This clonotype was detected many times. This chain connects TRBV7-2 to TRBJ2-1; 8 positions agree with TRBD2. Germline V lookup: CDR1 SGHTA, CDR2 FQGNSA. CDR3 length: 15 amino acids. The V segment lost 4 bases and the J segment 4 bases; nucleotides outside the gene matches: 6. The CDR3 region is CASSWRGADYNEQFF. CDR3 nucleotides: TGTGCCAGCAGCTGGCGGGGGGCCGATTACAATGAGCAGTTCTTC. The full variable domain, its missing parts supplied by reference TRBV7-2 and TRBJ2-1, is GAGVSQSPSNKVTEKGKDVELRCDPISGHTALYWYRQSLGQGLEFLIYFQGNSAPDKSGLPSDRFSAERTGGSVSTLTIQRTQQEDSAVYLCASSWRGADYNEQFFGPGTRLTVL.

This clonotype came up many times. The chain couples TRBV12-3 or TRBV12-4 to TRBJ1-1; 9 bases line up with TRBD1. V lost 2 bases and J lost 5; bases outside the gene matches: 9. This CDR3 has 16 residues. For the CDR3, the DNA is TGTGCCAGCAGTTTACGTGGACAGGGGAGAGGAACTGAAGCTTTCTTT. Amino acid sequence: CASSLRGQGRGTEAFF.